This T cell receptor (beta chain) was obtained from a study of cytomegalovirus exposure and HLA in healthy donors. Regarding the study as a whole: Sequencing likely generated an artifact that appeared as a cluster of highly shared sequence variants. A few CMV-associated chains proved CMV antigen-specific in vitro.

PCR primers comprised 60 Vbeta and 13 Jbeta primers. Assay: immunoSEQ multiplex PCR; the TCRdb copy retains only in-frame clones and omits some. The sample consists of 190,000 or so clones, around 83% of them appearing once. With regard to this clone: Its antigen is unknown.

Sample: PBMCs. This receptor was identified in a woman between 45 and 60 years old in good health and CMV-seropositive.

As DNA, the CDR3 is TGTGCCAGCAGTCGAACCGGGACAGCCCAAGAGACCCAGTACTTC. This encodes CASSRTGTAQETQYF. The chain combines TRBV6-5 with TRBJ2-5; 7 bases fit TRBD1. The CDR3 totals 15 residues. The trim removed 5 bases at V and 1 base at J, leaving 7 bases unmatched. Germline V gene data show CDR1 as MNHEY and CDR2 as SVGAGI.